This TCR beta chain was observed in a study of CD8 T cells in Susac syndrome. An input of about 0.5 to 1 ug of RNA was subjected to reverse transcription using random hexamers. The method of amplification for TCR beta CDR3 was immunoSEQ multiplex PCR, covering 54 Vbeta and 13 Jbeta. TCRdb reanalysed the immunoSEQ multiplex PCR reads using MiXCR and keeps one entry per CDR3 protein. The sample has about 190,000 distinct CDR3 sequences, roughly 96% seen once. Germline CDR1 reads DFQATT; CDR2 reads SNEGSKA (reference sequence). With 3 bases removed from V and 10 bases from J, the gap between germline ends came to 16 bases. CDR3 length: 13 amino acids. The study sequenced TCR beta in blood CD8+ and CD4+ T cells. Negative magnetic isolation gave CD8+ and CD4+ cells; FACS enriched CD8+ TEMRA.

The specimen was CD4+ T cells from PBMCs. The origin of this receptor is a human donor in good health. The gene calls are TRBV20-1 and TRBJ2-1; the D gene is possibly TRBD2 (6 bases). As DNA, the CDR3 is TGCAGTGCTAGGACCGGGGGTAAGGAGGAGCAGTTCTTC. Encoded protein: CSARTGGKEEQFF.